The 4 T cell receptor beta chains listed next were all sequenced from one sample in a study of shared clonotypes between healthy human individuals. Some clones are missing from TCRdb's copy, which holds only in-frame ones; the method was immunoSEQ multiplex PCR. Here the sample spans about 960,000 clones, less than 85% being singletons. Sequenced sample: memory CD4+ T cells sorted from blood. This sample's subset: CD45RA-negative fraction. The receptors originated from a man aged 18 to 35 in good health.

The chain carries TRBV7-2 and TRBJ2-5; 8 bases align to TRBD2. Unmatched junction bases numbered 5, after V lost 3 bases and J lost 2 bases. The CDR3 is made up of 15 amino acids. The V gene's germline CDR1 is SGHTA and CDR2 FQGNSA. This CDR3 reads CASSFLASGQETQYF. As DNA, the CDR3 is TGTGCCAGCAGCTTTTTGGCTAGCGGGCAAGAGACCCAGTACTTC.

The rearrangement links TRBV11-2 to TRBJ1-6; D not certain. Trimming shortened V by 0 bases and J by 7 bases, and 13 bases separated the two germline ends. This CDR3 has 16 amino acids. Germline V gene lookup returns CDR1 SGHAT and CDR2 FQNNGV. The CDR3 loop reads CASSLDRLALNSPLHF. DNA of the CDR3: TGTGCCAGCAGCTTAGATCGGTTGGCTCTCAATTCACCCCTCCACTTT.

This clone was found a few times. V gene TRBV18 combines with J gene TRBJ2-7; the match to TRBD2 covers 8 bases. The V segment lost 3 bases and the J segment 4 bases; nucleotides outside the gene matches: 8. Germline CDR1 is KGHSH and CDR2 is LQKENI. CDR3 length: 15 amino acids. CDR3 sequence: CASSPADGRGYEQYF. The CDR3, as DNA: TGTGCCAGCTCACCCGCCGACGGGAGGGGATACGAGCAGTACTTC.

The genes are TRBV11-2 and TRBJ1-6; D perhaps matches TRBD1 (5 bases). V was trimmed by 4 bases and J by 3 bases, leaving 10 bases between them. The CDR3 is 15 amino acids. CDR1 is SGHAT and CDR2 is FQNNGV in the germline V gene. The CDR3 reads CASSSIGGYNSPLHF. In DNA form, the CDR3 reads TGTGCCAGCAGCTCTATTGGGGGCTATAATTCACCCCTCCACTTT.